The 13 T cell receptor beta chains presented below share a single source sample, sequenced in a study of CD8 T cells in ankylosing spondylitis listed by TCRdb under 2017. The paper's findings and limits, for the study overall: Blood from ankylosing spondylitis patients appeared to be characterized by a TCR beta motif composed of about eight highly homologous amino acid variants.

Their antigens remain unidentified. The library was obtained by 5' RACE. TCRdb lists the instrument as Illumina HiSeq 2500. TCRdb handled the public reads itself, with Q25 trimming in fastp and clone calling in MiXCR, and kept productive beta chains. Entries that share a CDR3 protein sequence are merged under the most common genes and DNA. This sample lists about 540,000 distinct CDR3 sequences; roughly 13% were detected once. Over 6.5% of the sample goes to the ten largest clones. Sequencing used blood, either unsorted or a sorted T cell fraction (not recorded which). Receptors originate from a male donor with ankylosing spondylitis.

This chain joins TRBV10-3 and TRBJ2-3, with D unresolved. CDR1 ENHRY and CDR2 SYGVKD come from the germline V gene. This CDR3 region has 13 residues. V lost 2 bases and J 1 base, leaving 4 bases between the germline ends. For the CDR3, the DNA is TGTGCCATCAGTGAGAGGGGCACAGATACGCAGTATTTT. It codes for CAISERGTDTQYF.

This clonotype occurred many times. The chain uses TRBV24-1 and TRBJ2-2; D may correspond to TRBD1 or TRBD2 (6 bases each). Trimming stripped 4 bases from V and 7 bases from J, with 18 bases between. Germline V lookup: CDR1 KGHDR, CDR2 SFDVKD. The CDR3 contains 16 residues. The CDR3 DNA reads TGTGCCACCAGTGACCGACCGACAGGAGGGAGCGGGGAGCTGTTTTTT. Its protein product is CATSDRPTGGSGELFF.

V usage is TRBV2 and J usage is TRBJ2-7, with 7 bases identical to TRBD2. The J segment lost 6 bases and the V segment lost 3 bases, leaving 5 bases of the junction unmatched. CDR1 SNHLY and CDR2 FYNNEI come from the germline V gene. The CDR3 has 13 residues. The CDR3 DNA sequence: TGTGCCAGCAGTGACCAGCGGGATGGCGAGCAGTACGTC. It translates to CASSDQRDGEQYV.

This clonotype was recorded many times. The chain combines TRBV28 with TRBJ2-7; 12 nucleotides line up with TRBD1. The junction had 12 bases not matched to a gene; V was cut back by 5 bases and J by 7 bases. The germline gives CDR1 MDHEN, CDR2 SYDVKM. The CDR3 spans 16 residues. CDR3 sequence: CASSPGTGGKEGEQYV. As DNA, the CDR3 is TGTGCCAGCAGTCCCGGGACAGGGGGCAAGGAAGGAGAGCAGTACGTC.

This clonotype was observed at least ten times. The chain recombines TRBV20-1 with TRBJ1-1; 11 positions match TRBD1. V was pared by 3 bases and J by 5 bases, with 8 bases of the junction left unmatched. The germline gives CDR1 DFQATT, CDR2 SNEGSKA (reference sequence). CDR3 length: 15 residues. CDR3: CSARDRGHLGTEAFF. The CDR3 region has the DNA TGCAGTGCTAGGGACAGGGGGCATTTGGGGACTGAAGCTTTCTTT.

The J gene is TRBJ2-7, the V gene TRBV5-1, with a tentative D call TRBD1 (6 bases). This CDR3 region has 16 residues. CDR1 and CDR2 (germline): SGHRS, YFSETQ. With 2 bases removed from V and 4 bases from J, the gap between germline ends came to 19 bases. CDR3 bases: TGCGCCAGCAGCTTTTCGAAGCCAGGGGCCGAATACGAGCAGTACTTC. Its protein product is CASSFSKPGAEYEQYF.

The chain employs TRBV7-2 and TRBJ2-4; 10 bases agree with TRBD1. CDR1 is SGHTA and CDR2 is FQGNSA in the germline V gene. V lost 2 bases to trimming and J lost 5 bases; unmatched junction nucleotides: 3. The CDR3 loop spans 15 amino acids. CDR3: CASSLMTGGENIQYF. The CDR3 DNA reads TGTGCCAGCAGCTTAATGACAGGGGGCGAAAACATTCAGTACTTC. The full variable domain, rest sourced from reference TRBV7-2 and TRBJ2-4, is GAGVSQSPSNKVTEKGKDVELRCDPISGHTALYWYRQSLGQGLEFLIYFQGNSAPDKSGLPSDRFSAERTGGSVSTLTIQRTQQEDSAVYLCASSLMTGGENIQYFGAGTRLSVL.

This clonotype was detected ten times or more. The junction departs from the called germline gene at one end, perhaps through a read error. This chain joins TRBV5-1 and TRBJ2-3; unclear D gene. Germline V gene data show CDR1 as SGHRS and CDR2 as YFSETQ. CDR3 length: 17 amino acids. The CDR3 here is CDSEKTFRRVSTDTQYF. The CDR3 coding sequence is TGCGACAGCGAAAAGACTTTTCGAAGGGTATCCACAGATACGCAGTATTTT.

This chain links TRBV27 with TRBJ2-1, with 7 bases lining up with TRBD1. There are 16 residues in the CDR3. V dropped 4 bases and J dropped 4; count of bases not matched to a gene: 10. Per the germline V gene, CDR1 is MNHEY and CDR2 is SMNVEV (reference sequence). CDR3 in DNA: TGTGCCAGCAGTTCCCCCGGGACAGAGTGGTACAATGAGCAGTTCTTC. Translating it yields CASSSPGTEWYNEQFF.

This clonotype was detected ten times or more. CDR3 loop: CASSASPNTGELFF. The CDR3 coding sequence is TGTGCCAGCAGCGCTAGCCCAAACACCGGGGAGCTGTTTTTT. This chain connects TRBV7-2 to TRBJ2-2; possibly TRBD2 for D (5 bases). This CDR3 is built from 14 residues. V was trimmed by 5 bases and J by 2 bases, leaving 9 bases between them. Looked up from germline, CDR1 is SGHTA and CDR2 is FQGNSA.

CDR3 DNA sequence: TGTGCCAGCAGTGAAGGGATCGGCAGCGTGTCCTACGAGCAGTACGTC. Translated: CASSEGIGSVSYEQYV. The chain links TRBV2 to TRBJ2-7; no definite D call. Germline CDR1 is SNHLY and CDR2 is FYNNEI. V dropped 1 base and J dropped 1 base, with 14 bases sitting between them. CDR3 length: 16 amino acids.

This clonotype was seen repeatedly, ten times or more. The chain is built from TRBV29-1 and TRBJ1-1, with 10 nucleotides matching TRBD1. The CDR3 spans 16 residues. Trimming cost V 1 base and J 0 bases; bases outside gene matches: 5. Germline V CDR1 and CDR2: SQVTM, ANQGSEA. The CDR3 loop reads CSVEGDRGDMNTEAFF. The DNA for the CDR3 is TGCAGCGTTGAAGGGGACAGGGGCGATATGAACACTGAAGCTTTCTTT.

In this sample, this clonotype turned up a few times. The V and J genes are TRBV5-5 and TRBJ2-3; TRBD1 aligns across 7 bases. With V trimmed by 7 bases and J by 4 bases, 3 bases remained unmatched. The CDR3 covers 12 residues. Germline values: CDR1 SGHKS, CDR2 YYEKEE (reference sequence). For the CDR3, the DNA is TGTGCCAGCGGCAGGGGGTCAGATACGCAGTATTTT. As protein: CASGRGSDTQYF.